This TCR beta chain was recorded in a study of cytomegalovirus exposure and HLA in healthy donors. Germline V gene sequence: CDR1 SNHLY, CDR2 FYNNEI. The CDR3 sequence is 16 residues long. V gave up 3 bases and J gave up 4 bases; unmatched junction bases: 4. General study findings and limits: According to an earlier analysis, most TCR beta V segments yielded productive rearrangements about 90% or about 30% of the time. Later analysis placed DRB1 highest and HLA-C lowest in TCR association rates, which differed by HLA locus.

On this clone: Its antigen is undetermined.

The PCR employed 60 Vbeta primers together with 13 Jbeta primers. Only in-frame clones appear in the TCRdb table, and some are missing; sequencing was by immunoSEQ multiplex PCR. This sample has a few hundred thousand clones, with around 90% found just once. This clonotype originated in a woman aged 18-29 years in good health and CMV-seronegative. The chain is built from TRBV2 and TRBJ2-6, with TRBD1 matching over 9 bases. Sequencing was carried out using PBMCs. The CDR3 coding sequence is TGTGCCAGCAGTGATACAGGGGGCAGGGGGGCCAACGTCCTGACTTTC. The encoded protein is CASSDTGGRGANVLTF.